The 12 T cell receptor beta chains given below trace back to one sample, sequenced in a study of blood T cell repertoires in COVID-19. Sequenced by immunoSEQ multiplex PCR; TCRdb stores in-frame clones only, minus some. Among fewer than 200,000 clones, 87% were seen once, and the ten largest hold 1.6%. Source material: peripheral blood. The receptors stem from a woman between 50 and 59 years old with acute or convalescent COVID-19.

The rearrangement joins TRBV5-5 to TRBJ2-7, with D possibly being TRBD1 (5 bases). Trimming left V 3 bases short and J 2 bases short, with 12 bases between. In germline, CDR1 is SGHKS, CDR2 YYEKEE (reference sequence). The CDR3 loop spans 14 amino acids. CDR3 loop: CASSYQGVPYEQYF. For the CDR3, the DNA is TGTGCCAGCAGCTACCAAGGGGTTCCCTACGAGCAGTACTTC.

This clone appeared a single time. The chain employs TRBV9 and TRBJ2-5; 8 positions match TRBD2. The V gene end was trimmed by 6 bases and the J gene end by 4 bases; junction bases not matched to a gene: 5. Germline V gene sequence: CDR1 SGDLS, CDR2 YYNGEE. CDR3 length: 13 amino acids. In DNA, the CDR3 is TGTGCCAGCACCTCGGGAGGGGGAGAGACCCAGTACTTC. Its translation: CASTSGGGETQYF.

This clone occurred a few times. The chain has TRBV7-6 and TRBJ1-1; D possibly corresponds to TRBD1 (5 bases). Germline assignment: CDR1 SGHVS and CDR2 FNYEAQ. V shed 3 bases and J shed 3 bases, with 29 bases lying between them. The CDR3 extends over 20 amino acids. CDR3: CASSFNYFGGLGGEDTEAFF. Written as DNA, the CDR3 is TGTGCCAGCAGCTTTAACTATTTCGGAGGCCTTGGAGGGGAGGACACTGAAGCTTTCTTT. The entire variable domain, with the rest obtained from reference TRBV7-6 and TRBJ1-1, is as follows: GAGVSQSPRYKVTKRGQDVALRCDPISGHVSLYWYRQALGQGPEFLTYFNYEAQQDKSGLPNDRFSAERPEGSISTLTIQRTEQRDSAMYRCASSFNYFGGLGGEDTEAFFGQGTRLTVV.

The rearrangement links TRBV11-3 to TRBJ2-5; possibly TRBD1 for D (6 bases). Trimming cost V 6 bases and J 2 bases, with 13 bases left between them. CDR1 and CDR2 from the germline V gene are SGHNT and YENEEA. The CDR3 contains 14 residues. Here the CDR3 DNA reads TGTGCCAGCAGAAAGGGCAGGGGACAAGAGACCCAGTACTTC. Amino acid sequence: CASRKGRGQETQYF.

The chain carries TRBV7-2 and TRBJ2-3; maybe TRBD1 (5 bases). Germline lookup yields CDR1 SGHTA and CDR2 FQGNSA. The V and J ends lost 5 bases and 5 bases respectively, with 14 bases between them. The CDR3 covers 14 residues. The DNA for the CDR3 is TGTGCCAGCAGCCCAGGGTCCAATGTAGATACGCAGTATTTT. Protein product: CASSPGSNVDTQYF.

A remark on this clone: This sample includes further DNA sequences coding for the same CDR3. This rearrangement joins TRBV7-2 to TRBJ1-2; 11 nucleotides match TRBD1. J was trimmed by 5 bases and V by 2 bases; bases with no gene match: 4. Germline V gene sequence: CDR1 SGHTA, CDR2 FQGNSA. The CDR3 length is 15 residues. CDR3 protein: CASSLTGTGGYGYTF. CDR3 in DNA: TGTGCCAGCAGCTTAACTGGGACAGGGGGTTATGGCTACACCTTC.

V usage is TRBV4-1 and J usage is TRBJ2-3, with D tentatively TRBD2 (5 bases). Trimming removed 3 bases at V and 5 bases at J, with 9 bases between. Germline V gene sequence: CDR1 MGHRA, CDR2 YSYEKL. The CDR3 consists of 13 residues. Here the CDR3 DNA reads TGCGCCAGCAGCCAGGACTCTAGAGATACGCAGTATTTT. Amino acids: CASSQDSRDTQYF.

Notes on this clone: Mismatch with germline at one junction end may stem from a read error. The V call is TRBV10-3, the J call TRBJ2-2; the D gene is possibly TRBD2 (6 bases). The CDR3 loop spans 13 amino acids. Germline V lookup: CDR1 ENHRY, CDR2 SYGVKD. The CDR3 DNA follows: TGTGCCACCAGTGGGACTAACACCGGGGAGCTGTTTTTT. Protein product: CATSGTNTGELFF.

The chain carries TRBV12-3 or TRBV12-4 and TRBJ1-4; D remains ambiguous. The CDR3 has 12 amino acids. V gave up 3 bases and J gave up 8 bases, with 7 bases separating them. The DNA for the CDR3 is TGTGCCAGCAGTTTCGAGTTGGAAAAACTGTTTTTT. It encodes CASSFELEKLFF.

The chain is built from TRBV11-3 and TRBJ1-2; 8 bases line up with TRBD1. Germline V CDR1 and CDR2: SGHNT, YENEEA. The CDR3 consists of 13 residues. V shed 5 bases and J 8 bases; nucleotides not matched to a gene: 7. As DNA, the CDR3 is TGTGCCAGCAGCCCCCGGACAGGGCAAGGCTACACCTTC. The encoded protein is CASSPRTGQGYTF.

The genes are TRBV11-3 and TRBJ2-1; 10 nucleotides line up with TRBD2. Losses at the gene ends were 5 bases for V and 5 bases for J; bases not matched to a gene: 12. Germline lookup yields CDR1 SGHNT and CDR2 YENEEA. The CDR3 loop spans 17 amino acids. The chain's CDR3 is CASSVTRTSGKNNEQFF. The CDR3 nucleotides are TGTGCCAGCAGCGTAACACGGACTAGCGGTAAAAACAATGAGCAGTTCTTC.

This clone was observed a few times. This chain joins TRBV27 and TRBJ2-7; D unresolved. This CDR3 comprises 12 residues. CDR1 is MNHEY, CDR2 SMNVEV, per germline (reference sequence). The germline V and J ends were trimmed by 8 bases and 0 bases, with 8 bases remaining between them. CDR3 sequence reads: CASFTASYEQYF. CDR3 nucleotide sequence: TGTGCCAGCTTTACAGCCTCCTACGAGCAGTACTTC.